The 10 T cell receptor beta chains below all came from one sample that was sequenced in a study of blood T cell repertoires in COVID-19. TCRdb's copy holds only in-frame clones and misses some; the assay was immunoSEQ multiplex PCR. The sample yields about 170,000 clones, over 70% seen once. The sample consisted of peripheral blood. All receptors come from a man between 65 and 80 years old with acute or convalescent COVID-19.

The chain has TRBV30 and TRBJ2-7; a weak D match, TRBD1 (5 bases). The CDR3 totals 12 residues. Germline-derived CDR1 and CDR2 are GTSNPN and SVGIG (reference sequence). The V and J ends lost 8 bases and 5 bases respectively, with 16 bases between them. DNA of the CDR3: TGTGCCGGTCTTCGGCAGGGCAACGAGCAGTACTTC. Encoded protein: CAGLRQGNEQYF.

This chain connects TRBV24-1 to TRBJ2-7; perhaps TRBD1 as D (6 bases). Trimming took 4 bases from V and 6 from J, leaving 12 bases between them. CDR3 length: 13 amino acids. Germline loops: CDR1 KGHDR, CDR2 SFDVKD. DNA of the CDR3: TGTGCCACCAGTGACCCGGACAGTAGCGAGCAGTACTTC. It yields the protein CATSDPDSSEQYF.

The chain joins TRBV5-8 to TRBJ1-5; D gene ambiguous. Germline CDR1 reads SGHTS; CDR2 reads YDEGEE. Between the trimmed V and J ends, which lost 1 base and 0 bases, there was a span of 5 bases. This CDR3 is built from 14 residues. This CDR3 reads CASSLPNSNQPQHF. Here the CDR3 DNA reads TGTGCCAGCAGCTTGCCTAATAGCAATCAGCCCCAGCATTTT.

The chain joins TRBV11-2 to TRBJ1-1, with D possibly matching TRBD1 (6 bases). The CDR3 totals 16 residues. V lost 5 bases and J lost 1, with 17 bases in between. Germline loops: CDR1 SGHAT, CDR2 FQNNGV. The CDR3 DNA follows: TGTGCCAGCAGCATAAACGAAATGGGACAGAACACTGAAGCTTTCTTT. It is translated as CASSINEMGQNTEAFF.

The chain has TRBV11-3 and TRBJ2-2, with D maybe TRBD2 (7 bases). In germline, CDR1 is SGHNT, CDR2 YENEEA. The CDR3 has 15 amino acids. Trimming shortened V by 3 bases and J by 4 bases, and 12 bases separated the two germline ends. CDR3 in DNA: TGTGCCAGCAGCTTCCGGGGGGCAAGCACCGGGGAGCTGTTTTTT. This encodes CASSFRGASTGELFF.

V gene TRBV9 combines with J gene TRBJ2-7; 10 bases line up with TRBD1. This CDR3 is 15 amino acids long. Per germline, CDR1 SGDLS and CDR2 YYNGEE. J lost 2 bases, V lost 4 bases, and 6 bases had no gene match. The CDR3 spells CASSSRDRGTYEQYF. Written as DNA, the CDR3 is TGTGCCAGCAGCTCCCGGGACAGGGGCACCTACGAGCAGTACTTC. Full variable domain (remainder filled in from reference TRBV9 and TRBJ2-7): DSGVTQTPKHLITATGQRVTLRCSPRSGDLSVYWYQQSLDQGLQFLIQYYNGEERAKGNILERFSAQQFPDLHSELNLSSLELGDSALYFCASSSRDRGTYEQYFGPGTRLTVT.

The chain combines TRBV5-4 with TRBJ1-1; D may be TRBD1 (6 bases). This CDR3 comprises 15 residues. V was pared by 1 base and J by 3 bases, with 13 bases between. Germline CDR1 is SGHNT and CDR2 is YYREEE (reference sequence). The chain's CDR3 is CASSLLGGGDTEAFF. The CDR3 region has the DNA TGTGCCAGCAGCTTGTTGGGAGGGGGGGACACTGAAGCTTTCTTT.

With respect to this clone: Other nucleotide sequences in the sample specify the same CDR3. The V call is TRBV6-5, the J call TRBJ1-1; TRBD1 matches at 9 bases. With 6 bases clipped from V and 2 bases from J, the junction kept 1 base outside the gene matches. Germline V gene data show CDR1 as MNHEY and CDR2 as SVGAGI. The CDR3 sequence is 13 residues long. DNA for the CDR3: TGTGCCAGCAGGGACAGGGGAAACACTGAAGCTTTCTTT. Translating gives CASRDRGNTEAFF.

This clone was counted between two and nine times. The CDR3: CASSSLGRLADSYEQYF. Here the CDR3 DNA reads TGTGCCAGCAGCTCCTTAGGCAGGCTAGCGGACTCCTACGAGCAGTACTTC. The rearrangement links TRBV3-1 (or the pseudogene TRBV3-2) to TRBJ2-7; 7 nucleotides line up with TRBD2. The CDR3 spans 17 residues. V gave up 5 bases and J gave up 0 bases; unmatched junction bases: 13. From germline, CDR1 is LGHDT and CDR2 YNNKEL (reference sequence).

This chain connects TRBV5-1 to TRBJ1-4, with 8 nucleotides matching TRBD1. Germline V gene lookup returns CDR1 SGHRS and CDR2 YFSETQ. The CDR3 length is 15 residues. After removal of 0 bases from V and 7 bases from J, the junction contained 5 bases not matched to a gene. This CDR3 reads CASSLGQGQSEKLFF. The DNA for the CDR3 is TGCGCCAGCAGCTTGGGACAGGGGCAGAGTGAAAAACTGTTTTTT.